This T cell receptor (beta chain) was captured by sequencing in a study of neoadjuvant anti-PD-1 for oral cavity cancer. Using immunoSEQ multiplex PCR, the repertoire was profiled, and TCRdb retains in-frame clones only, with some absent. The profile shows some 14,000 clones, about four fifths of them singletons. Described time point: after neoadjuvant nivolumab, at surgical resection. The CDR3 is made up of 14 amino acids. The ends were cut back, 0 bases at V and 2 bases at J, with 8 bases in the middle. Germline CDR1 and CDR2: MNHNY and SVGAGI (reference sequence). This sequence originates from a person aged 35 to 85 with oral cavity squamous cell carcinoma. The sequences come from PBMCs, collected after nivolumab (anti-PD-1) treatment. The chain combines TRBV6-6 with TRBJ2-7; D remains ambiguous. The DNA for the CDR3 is TGTGCCAGCAGTTACTCGTGGGGTCCCTACGAGCAGTACTTC. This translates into CASSYSWGPYEQYF.